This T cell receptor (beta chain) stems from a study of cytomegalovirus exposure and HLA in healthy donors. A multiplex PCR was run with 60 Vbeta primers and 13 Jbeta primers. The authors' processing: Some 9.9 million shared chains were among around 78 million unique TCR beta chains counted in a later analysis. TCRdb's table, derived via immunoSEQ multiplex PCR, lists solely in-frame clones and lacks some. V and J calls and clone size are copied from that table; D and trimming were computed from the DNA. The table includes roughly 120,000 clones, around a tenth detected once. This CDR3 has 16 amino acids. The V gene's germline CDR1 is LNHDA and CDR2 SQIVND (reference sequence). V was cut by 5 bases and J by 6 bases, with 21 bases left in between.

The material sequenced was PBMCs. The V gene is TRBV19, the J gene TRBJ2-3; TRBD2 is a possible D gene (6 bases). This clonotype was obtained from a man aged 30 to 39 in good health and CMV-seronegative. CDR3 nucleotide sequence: TGTGCCAGTAGTTCGGGGACGGGGGTTCCCCGGGATACGCAGTATTTT. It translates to CASSSGTGVPRDTQYF.